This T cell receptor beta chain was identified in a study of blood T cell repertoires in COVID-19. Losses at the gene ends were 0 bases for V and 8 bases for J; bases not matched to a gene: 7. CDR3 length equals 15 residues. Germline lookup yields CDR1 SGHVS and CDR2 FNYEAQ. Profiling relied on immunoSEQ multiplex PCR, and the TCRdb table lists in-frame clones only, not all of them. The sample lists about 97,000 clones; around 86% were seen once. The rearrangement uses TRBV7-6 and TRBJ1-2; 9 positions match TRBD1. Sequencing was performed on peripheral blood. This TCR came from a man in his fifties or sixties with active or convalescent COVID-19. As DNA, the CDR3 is TGTGCCAGCAGCTTAGCAGGGACAGGGTCGGACGGCTACACCTTC. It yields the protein CASSLAGTGSDGYTF.